This TCR beta chain stems from a study of beta chain features in type 1 diabetes listed by TCRdb under 2018. For the wider study: Mean age, gender distribution, total cell number and subset yield did not differ between patients and healthy donors. In the study, TCRB repertoires of sorted circulating CD4+ T cell subsets from recently diagnosed type 1 diabetes patients were compared with those of matched healthy donors. Regulatory and stem cell-like memory subsets were isolated from only 8 patients and about 8 healthy donors, whereas naive and central memory subsets came from all 30 or so donors. A total of some 110 million sorted cells were examined across all samples, and the number of cells per subset was strongly correlated with RNA yield.

The entire amount of isolated RNA was reverse transcribed using the High Capacity cDNA Reverse Transcription Kit, so the sequenced TCRB transcripts were expressed ones. Deep immunoSEQ sequencing was performed on naive, central memory and regulatory T cell samples, with an average of roughly 4 million total reads per sample. Sorted cells were lysed in RLT buffer and RNA was extracted with DNase-treated RNeasy Micro or Mini kits, depending on cell number. To prevent cross-contamination, every cell subset was processed on its own, while patient and healthy donor samples were processed together. Using the immunoSEQ multiplex PCR, TCRB sequences were amplified from cDNA into 87-bp fragments spanning the CDR3 region. The amplicons were sequenced using the Illumina HiSeq platform. The study's processing was this. Synthetic template baselines were used to correct PCR bias computationally, reads within Hamming distance 2 were collapsed together, and singletons that could not be merged were discarded. By aligning reads against IMGT, V, D and J genes, CDR3 length, and insertions or deletions at six rearrangement sites were assigned. Clonotype counts were normalized to sorted cell number within each subset before computing true diversity and Gini coefficients with the tcR R package. The overlap coefficient, calculated on TCRB nucleotide sequences, was used to measure repertoire sharing. As a proxy for the pre-selection repertoire, out-of-frame TCRB sequences from naive cells were analyzed. The source is immuneACCESS, and TCRdb retained only in-frame sequences with V and J called. Part of the clones is not carried over; for the studies checked, unresolved V genes explain less than half of this, and the remainder is unexplained. The V and J calls and the clone size are those of that table, but D and trimming were determined from the DNA. A total of some 270,000 clones appear in this sample, around 14% of them only once. The top ten hold more than 0.02% of the sample.

From each donor, a single peripheral blood sample of about 120 mL on average was drawn into heparinised tubes. A BD FACSAria II was used to sort naive, central memory, regulatory and stem cell-like memory CD4+ T cells with a panel that included CD45RO, CCR7, CD25, CD127, CD95 and CD27. Every sorted population had a purity above 95%. PBMCs were isolated immediately by Lymphoprep density gradient centrifugation and stained directly without culture. To minimize batch effects, samples were stained and sorted in pairs, one healthy donor with one patient per experiment. Cut back by 3 bases and 1 base, the V and J ends lie 5 bases apart. The CDR3 numbers 13 residues from cysteine through phenylalanine. Just the 39-base CDR3 DNA is kept, in frame starting at base 1. The germline V gene gives CDR1 as SGHVS and CDR2 as FNYEAQ. This clone was recorded a few times. This clone's antigen is unknown. No quality values exist for individual bases; no much larger clone is one base distant.

What the work shows at the level of the full study, not this receptor alone: Because cDNA was sequenced instead of genomic DNA, highly expressing activated cells could be over-represented, though the groups showed no difference in activation or CD3 levels. At VDJ recombination sites, patients with type 1 diabetes made fewer insertions and deleted more nucleotides, a pattern implying thymic rearrangement abnormalities. Because small numbers of individuals were included in the HLA sub-analyses, any influence of HLA type on TCRB rearrangement was left unresolved. Shorter templates might have been favored by PCR, but patient and control samples were amplified and corrected together, so both groups would have been affected equally by any skew. Naive, central memory and regulatory TCRB repertoires appeared to be more alike among patients than among healthy donors. A moderate but significant shortening of TCRB CDR3 length was observed in type 1 diabetes patients in all four CD4+ subsets.

The rearrangement joined TRBV7-6 to TRBJ2-3, with the D gene not confidently named. The material sequenced was naive CD4+ T cells from blood. The meaning of the sample's cell subset or site label: true naive CD4+ T cells. The sequence derives from a middle-aged woman in good health. The nucleotide sequence reads as follows: TGTGCCAGCAGCTTCACGGGCACAGATACGCAGTATTTT. Translation gives CASSFTGTDTQYF.